This is a list of T cell receptor beta chains from one sample in a study of human T cells and chemical hapten exposure. TCRdb re-called the RACE reads with MiXCR, one entry per CDR3 protein. The sample holds over 55,000 distinct CDR3 sequences, around 10% seen once. Sequencing was performed on whole blood, taken in connection with sensitization to the hapten diphenylcyclopropenone (DPC). The receptors derive from a woman aged 45-65 years with alopecia areata. Some clones in this sample may be carry-over from other donors' samples. Each CDR3 is given with its conserved first and last residue. Each record gives: V gene, J gene, D gene, clone size, CDR3 protein, CDR3 DNA. The D gene is left open where the match is weak. Size is stated for part of the rows, as once, few or many counts, or as a class when the clone is expanded.

>TRBV19|TRBJ2-3|TRBD2|many
CASSFQRERASTQYF
TGTGCCAGTAGTTTTCAGCGGGAGAGGGCCTCGACGCAGTATTTT
>TRBV4-1|TRBJ1-1|TRBD1|few
CASSQGQGVTEAFF
TGCGCCAGCAGCCAAGGACAGGGAGTCACTGAAGCTTTCTTT
>TRBV7-9|TRBJ2-3|TRBD2|many
CASSLAGDGTDTQYF
TGTGCCAGCAGCCTAGCGGGAGACGGCACAGATACGCAGTATTTT
>TRBV27|TRBJ1-3|.|.
CASARQALSGNTIYF
TGTGCCAGCGCCCGACAGGCACTCTCTGGAAACACCATATATTTT
>TRBV11-2|TRBJ2-7|.|.
CASSLPAPPYEQYF
TGTGCCAGCAGCCTCCCGGCACCACCCTACGAGCAGTACTTC
>TRBV5-1|TRBJ2-3|TRBD2|few
CASSALLAVSTDTQYF
TGCGCCAGCAGCGCGCTACTAGCGGTTAGCACAGATACGCAGTATTTT
>TRBV12-3/TRBV12-4|TRBJ2-7|TRBD1|.
CASSSSYRGSYEQYF
TGTGCCAGCAGTTCCTCCTACAGGGGGTCCTACGAGCAGTACTTC
>TRBV20-1|TRBJ2-1|TRBD2|few
CSAPIAGVTNEQFF
TGCAGTGCTCCAATAGCGGGAGTAACAAATGAGCAGTTCTTC
>TRBV7-2|TRBJ1-5|.|many
CASQLGSGSNQPQHF
TGTGCCAGCCAGCTTGGATCAGGTAGCAATCAGCCCCAGCATTTT
>TRBV7-8|TRBJ1-2|.|.
CASSFRRGEHGYTF
TGTGCCAGCAGCTTCAGGCGGGGTGAGCATGGCTACACCTTC
>TRBV7-6|TRBJ2-3|.|few
CASSRTEADTQYF
TGTGCCAGCAGCCGAACGGAAGCAGATACGCAGTATTTT
>TRBV12-3/TRBV12-4|TRBJ2-5|TRBD1|.
CATRQGGRETQYF
TGTGCCACCCGACAGGGGGGTCGAGAGACCCAGTACTTC
>TRBV14|TRBJ1-2|TRBD1|few
CASSQDRGASGYTF
TGTGCCAGCAGCCAAGACAGGGGGGCTTCCGGCTACACCTTC
>TRBV2|TRBJ2-3|.|many
CASSAGLSTDTQYF
TGTGCCAGCAGTGCAGGCCTTAGCACAGATACGCAGTATTTT
>TRBV7-7|TRBJ2-5|TRBD2|many
CASRPQPGTSGQETQYF
TGTGCTAGCAGACCTCAGCCTGGGACTAGCGGACAAGAGACCCAGTACTTC
>TRBV11-2|TRBJ2-5|.|many
CASSPTVETQYF
TGTGCCAGCAGCCCGACGGTTGAGACCCAGTACTTC
>TRBV28|TRBJ1-1|.|few
CASSLGVRMNTEAFF
TGTGCCAGCAGTTTAGGGGTTCGGATGAACACTGAAGCTTTCTTT
>TRBV5-4|TRBJ2-5|.|.
CASSPPPPGETQYF
TGTGCCAGCAGCCCGCCCCCCCCGGGGGAGACCCAGTACTTC
>TRBV6-1|TRBJ2-2|TRBD2|.
CASSPLAGETGELFF
TGTGCCAGCAGTCCACTAGCGGGAGAAACCGGGGAGCTGTTTTTT
>TRBV6-2/TRBV6-3|TRBJ1-5|.|few
CASSQGTNRNQPQHF
TGTGCCAGCAGCCAGGGAACGAATAGGAATCAGCCCCAGCATTTT
>TRBV18|TRBJ1-5|.|few
CASSEGRDQPQHF
TGTGCCAGCTCAGAAGGGAGGGATCAGCCCCAGCATTTT
>TRBV7-6|TRBJ2-3|TRBD2|few
CASSLEAGVIDTQYF
TGTGCCAGCAGCTTAGAAGCGGGAGTAATAGATACGCAGTATTTT
>TRBV6-6|TRBJ1-3|TRBD1|many
CASSYSWTGPRNTIYF
TGTGCCAGCAGTTACTCGTGGACAGGGCCAAGAAACACCATATATTTT
>TRBV6-6|TRBJ2-4|TRBD2|few
CASSYTRLAHIQYF
TGTGCCAGCAGTTACACGCGACTAGCGCACATTCAGTACTTC
>TRBV6-2/TRBV6-3|TRBJ1-1|.|.
CASSYRVGTEAFF
TGTGCCAGCAGTTACAGGGTAGGGACTGAAGCTTTCTTT
>TRBV2|TRBJ2-6|.|many
CASSELGGAGANVLTF
TGTGCCAGCAGTGAATTGGGGGGAGCTGGGGCCAACGTCCTGACTTTC
>TRBV5-5|TRBJ2-2|TRBD1|many
CASSLVIGQGNTGELFF
TGTGCCAGCAGCTTGGTGATAGGACAGGGGAACACCGGGGAGCTGTTTTTT
>TRBV28|TRBJ1-1|.|few
CASSLRGRVNTEAFF
TGTGCCAGCAGTTTACGGGGCAGGGTGAACACTGAAGCTTTCTTT
>TRBV4-1|TRBJ1-4|TRBD1|few
CASSQDWDSRNEKLFF
TGCGCCAGCAGCCAAGATTGGGACAGCCGTAATGAAAAACTGTTTTTT
>TRBV28|TRBJ2-2|.|few
CASRGPGSIDTGELFF
TGTGCCAGCAGAGGGCCTGGCTCCATCGACACCGGGGAGCTGTTTTTT
>TRBV3-1|TRBJ2-1|.|many
CASSQTPQNEQFF
TGTGCCAGCAGCCAGACCCCCCAGAATGAGCAGTTCTTC
>TRBV4-1|TRBJ2-1|.|.
CASSQAGFRGLFF
TGCGCCAGCAGCCAAGCTGGCTTCCGGGGGCTGTTCTTC
>TRBV7-2|TRBJ2-2|.|many
CASSLAPLVSGELFF
TGTGCCAGCAGCTTAGCGCCACTAGTCTCCGGGGAGCTGTTTTTT
>TRBV11-2|TRBJ2-7|TRBD1|many
CASSRTGGPPPPIYEQYF
TGTGCCAGCAGCCGGACAGGGGGCCCCCCGCCGCCTATCTACGAGCAGTACTTC
>TRBV5-5|TRBJ2-3|.|few
CASSPRASRVFPDTQYF
TGTGCCAGCAGCCCCCGAGCCTCCAGGGTTTTCCCAGATACGCAGTATTTT
>TRBV3-1|TRBJ1-1|.|many
CASSQDRGNTEAFF
TGTGCCAGCAGCCAAGATCGGGGGAACACTGAAGCTTTCTTT
>TRBV10-1|TRBJ1-5|TRBD1|few
CASSQDRPYSNQPQHF
TGCGCCAGCAGTCAGGACAGGCCCTATAGCAATCAGCCCCAGCATTTT
>TRBV11-2|TRBJ2-2|TRBD2|few
CASSRSGSGANTGELFF
TGTGCCAGCAGTCGGAGCGGGAGTGGAGCGAACACCGGGGAGCTGTTTTTT
>TRBV5-1|TRBJ2-5|.|few
CASSPEGPVETQYF
TGCGCCAGCAGCCCCGAAGGTCCAGTAGAGACCCAGTACTTC
>TRBV5-1|TRBJ2-3|.|few
CASSDQYTDTQYF
TGCGCCAGCAGCGACCAATACACAGATACGCAGTATTTT
>TRBV10-1|TRBJ2-3|.|.
CASSESSGHGDTQYF
TGCGCCAGCAGTGAGTCGAGCGGGCACGGAGATACGCAGTATTTT
>TRBV12-3/TRBV12-4|TRBJ2-3|.|many
CASREGGLINTDTQYF
TGTGCCAGCAGGGAAGGGGGACTCATAAACACAGATACGCAGTATTTT
>TRBV10-3|TRBJ2-7|TRBD1|few
CAISESGSPTGKIYEQYF
TGTGCCATCAGTGAGTCGGGCTCCCCGACAGGGAAAATTTACGAGCAGTACTTC
>TRBV6-5|TRBJ2-7|.|.
CASSYRGDRPFEQYF
TGTGCCAGCAGTTACCGTGGCGATAGACCCTTCGAGCAGTACTTC
>TRBV11-2|TRBJ2-5|TRBD2|many
CASSLDGTRTETQYF
TGTGCCAGCAGCTTAGACGGGACTAGGACGGAGACCCAGTACTTC
>TRBV18|TRBJ2-6|TRBD2|.
CASSPPLAALSGANVLTF
TGTGCCAGCTCACCACCACTAGCGGCCCTCTCTGGGGCCAACGTCCTGACTTTC
>TRBV18|TRBJ2-3|.|.
CASSPAGDTQYF
TGTGCCAGCTCACCAGCGGGGGATACGCAGTATTTT
>TRBV6-5|TRBJ2-5|.|many
CASSSGRGQETQYF
TGTGCCAGCAGTTCCGGACGGGGCCAAGAGACCCAGTACTTC
>TRBV7-2|TRBJ1-5|.|few
CASSPNAGNQPQHF
TGTGCCAGCAGCCCTAATGCGGGGAATCAGCCCCAGCATTTT
>TRBV7-8|TRBJ2-3|.|few
CASAAAGKADTQYF
TGTGCCAGCGCCGCGGCAGGGAAAGCAGATACGCAGTATTTT
>TRBV6-6|TRBJ1-5|TRBD1|.
CASSLPQGAKDTQHF
TGTGCCAGCAGTCTCCCACAGGGGGCAAAAGATACGCAGCATTTT
>TRBV6-2/TRBV6-3|TRBJ2-4|TRBD1|many
CASSYTTGMIQYF
TGTGCCAGCAGTTACACGACAGGGATGATTCAGTACTTC
>TRBV7-2|TRBJ2-2|.|.
CASTAYWGKNTGELFF
TGTGCCAGCACCGCTTATTGGGGGAAGAACACCGGGGAGCTGTTTTTT
>TRBV3-1|TRBJ2-3|TRBD2|.
CASSRPEGRGRDTQYF
TGTGCCAGCAGCCGCCCGGAGGGGCGGGGGAGAGATACGCAGTATTTT
>TRBV10-3|TRBJ1-1|TRBD1|.
CAITFAGTGEAFF
TGTGCCATTACCTTCGCAGGGACAGGTGAAGCTTTCTTT
>TRBV27|TRBJ1-2|TRBD1|many
CASRVQGALGTYGYTF
TGTGCCAGCAGGGTACAGGGGGCGCTTGGAACTTATGGCTACACCTTC
>TRBV10-3|TRBJ2-2|.|few
CAISEGRSTGELFF
TGTGCCATCAGTGAGGGCAGGTCGACCGGGGAGCTGTTTTTT
>TRBV18|TRBJ2-2|TRBD2|.
CASSLLGTSGTGELFF
TGTGCCAGCTCACTTCTGGGGACTAGCGGTACCGGGGAGCTGTTTTTT